This record covers a single TCR beta chain. Data came from immunoSEQ multiplex PCR; TCRdb stores just in-frame clones and leaves some out. The sample consists of around 61,000 clones, 91% of them appearing once. The trim removed 6 bases at V and 0 bases at J, leaving 4 bases unmatched. From germline, CDR1 is SNHLY and CDR2 FYNNEI. There are 14 residues in the CDR3. The sample belongs to a study of T cell changes during pregnancy in multiple sclerosis. This clonotype was sampled from a female donor in good health, enrolled as a control in a pregnancy study. Sequenced here: peripheral blood, sampled in the third trimester of pregnancy. The chain joins TRBV2 to TRBJ1-2; 7 positions agree with TRBD1. CDR3 region: CASRGQISNYGYTF. CDR3 in DNA: TGTGCCAGCAGGGGACAGATCTCTAACTATGGCTACACCTTC.